Following are 12 T cell receptor beta chains from one sample sequenced in a study of regulatory T cells in long-lasting Graves disease. Time point described: newly diagnosed GD, antithyroid drugs for less than 3 months. Isolated PBMC RNA provided the starting material for the TCR library. Investigators prepared the TCR beta libraries by applying iRepertoire HTBI primers and Arm-PCR of CDR3 regions. TCRdb reanalysed the multiplex PCR reads using MiXCR and keeps one entry per CDR3 protein. This sample carries roughly 420,000 distinct CDR3 sequences, roughly 15% of them seen once, and the ten largest clones take approximately 17%. The sample also formed part of further work on T cells in Graves' hyperthyroidism and ophthalmopathy.

This specimen was peripheral blood mononuclear cells (PBMCs), taken at new diagnosis, from a patient treated with antithyroid drugs. The source of these receptors is a woman aged 45-65 years with Graves disease.

This clonotype occurred many times. This chain joins TRBV28 and TRBJ2-5; 11 nucleotides align to TRBD1. The CDR3 has 15 amino acids. Germline trimming cut 3 bases from V and 6 bases from J; bases unmatched to any gene: 6. Germline CDR1 and CDR2: MDHEN and SYDVKM. CDR3 sequence: CASSFLGQGAKTQYF. CDR3 in DNA: TGTGCCAGCAGTTTTCTCGGACAGGGGGCAAAGACCCAGTACTTC. The entire variable domain, with the rest obtained from reference TRBV28 and TRBJ2-5, is as follows: DVKVTQSSRYLVKRTGEKVFLECVQDMDHENMFWYRQDPGLGLRLIYFSYDVKMKEKGDIPEGYSVSREKKERFSLILESASTNQTSMYLCASSFLGQGAKTQYFGPGTRLLVL.

This clonotype occurred many times. V gene TRBV27 combines with J gene TRBJ1-4; tentatively, D is TRBD1 (5 bases). The CDR3 extends over 14 amino acids. The germline V gene encodes CDR1 MNHEY and CDR2 SMNVEV (reference sequence). V was pared by 3 bases and J by 7 bases, with 12 bases between. CDR3 sequence (DNA): TGTGCCAGCAGTTTGGGGGTACCCCCTGAAAAACTGTTTTTT. Translated, it gives CASSLGVPPEKLFF.

The CDR3 spells CATKGTSGRARPGPITDTQYF. DNA of the CDR3: TGTGCCACCAAAGGGACTAGCGGGAGGGCTCGACCTGGCCCGATCACAGATACGCAGTATTTT. The chain has TRBV10-3 and TRBJ2-3; 16 nucleotides match TRBD2. Germline V gene data show CDR1 as ENHRY and CDR2 as SYGVKD. The CDR3 runs to 21 residues. The ends lost 10 bases at V and 2 bases at J; junction bases unmatched: 21.

In its sample, this clonotype was seen many times. The rearrangement joins TRBV12-3 or TRBV12-4 to TRBJ1-1; possibly TRBD1 for D (5 bases). Deletions cut 7 bases from V and 5 bases from J, with 14 bases between. The CDR3 is made up of 13 amino acids. As DNA, the CDR3 is TGTGCCAGCACTCAGCGGGGGGGGACTGAAGCTTTCTTT. The encoded protein is CASTQRGGTEAFF.

This clonotype was seen ten or more times. This chain connects TRBV7-9 to TRBJ1-3; no clear D. The V and J ends lost 2 bases and 7 bases respectively, with 21 bases between them. CDR1 and CDR2 (germline): SEHNR, FQNEAQ (reference sequence). CDR3 length: 17 amino acids. The CDR3 nucleotides read TGTGCCAGCAGCTTAATCCAGGTGGCTCCTCTGTCTAACACCATATATTTT. Amino acids: CASSLIQVAPLSNTIYF.

This clonotype was recorded at least ten times. The chain couples TRBV4-1 to TRBJ2-7; D unresolved. The CDR3 sequence is 13 residues long. Germline CDR1 is MGHRA and CDR2 is YSYEKL. V gave up 1 base and J gave up 3 bases, with 7 bases separating them. The CDR3 is CASSQGALYEQYF. DNA of the CDR3: TGCGCCAGCAGCCAAGGGGCCCTCTACGAGCAGTACTTC.

V is TRBV7-9 and J is TRBJ1-1; D not certain. The germline CDR1 and CDR2 sequences are SEHNR and FQNEAQ (reference sequence). The V end was cut by 2 bases, the J end by 3 bases, with 10 bases between. This CDR3 is 14 amino acids long. The CDR3 region is CASSLSAGYTEAFF. The CDR3 DNA reads as TGTGCCAGCAGCTTATCCGCGGGGTACACTGAAGCTTTCTTT. The complete variable domain, with remaining parts taken from reference TRBV7-9 and TRBJ1-1, reads DTGVSQNPRHKITKRGQNVTFRCDPISEHNRLYWYRQTLGQGPEFLTYFQNEAQLEKSRLLSDRFSAERPKGSFSTLEIQRTEQGDSAMYLCASSLSAGYTEAFFGQGTRLTVV.

This clonotype was counted between two and nine times. The rearrangement uses TRBV29-1 and TRBJ2-2, with no clear D. From germline, CDR1 is SQVTM and CDR2 ANQGSEA. There are 12 residues in the CDR3. Between the trimmed V and J ends, which lost 8 bases and 1 base, there was a span of 8 bases. In DNA, the CDR3 is TGCAGCTCTGAAGGGAACACCGGGGAGCTGTTTTTT. Translating gives CSSEGNTGELFF.

The chain's CDR3 is CSVAGGGPGAGDTQYF. CDR3 coding DNA: TGCAGCGTTGCGGGTGGGGGACCGGGAGCTGGAGATACGCAGTATTTT. The rearrangement links TRBV29-1 to TRBJ2-3, with D perhaps TRBD2 (6 bases). CDR3 length: 16 residues. Germline values: CDR1 SQVTM, CDR2 ANQGSEA. Trimming removed 4 bases from V and 5 bases from J, with 22 bases in between.

This clonotype has only a few counts. V gene TRBV19 combines with J gene TRBJ2-1; 10 bases are shared with TRBD2. Germline-derived CDR1 and CDR2 are LNHDA and SQIVND (reference sequence). The CDR3 has 16 residues. The ends lost 3 bases at V and 3 bases at J; junction bases unmatched: 5. This CDR3 reads CASSITSGDFYNEQFF. The DNA of the CDR3 is TGTGCCAGTAGTATCACTAGCGGGGATTTCTACAATGAGCAGTTCTTC.

This clonotype was found many times. This chain uses TRBV9 with TRBJ2-1; D ambiguous. V shed 5 bases and J shed 0 bases, with 12 bases lying between them. Germline V gene data show CDR1 as SGDLS and CDR2 as YYNGEE. The length of the CDR3 is 15 residues. The CDR3 reads CASSVGLSSYNEQFF. CDR3 nucleotides: TGTGCCAGCAGTGTTGGCCTTTCCTCCTACAATGAGCAGTTCTTC.

This chain uses TRBV19 with TRBJ1-1; no clear D gene. Deletions cut 3 bases from V and 10 bases from J, with 21 bases between. The CDR3 extends over 15 amino acids. CDR1 is LNHDA and CDR2 is SQIVND in the germline V gene (reference sequence). CDR3 sequence (DNA): TGTGCCAGTAGTATGAATGGCCGGGAGGGCTTGAGAGCTTTCTTT. Its protein product is CASSMNGREGLRAFF.